The entry below gives a single TCR beta chain sequence along with its context. What it binds is unknown. Separation from the approximately 720-subject first cohort characterized the 120-subject validation cohort, to which the donors belonged. Assay used: immunoSEQ multiplex PCR; TCRdb lists only in-frame clones, some missing. The profile shows 200,000 or so clones, about 93% of them singletons. The data belong to a study of cytomegalovirus exposure and HLA in healthy donors. Findings and caveats of the study: Cytomegalovirus association was assigned to under 200 TCR beta chains. Specific recognition of CMV antigens was confirmed in vitro for a few chains (all CMV-associated).

Unmatched junction bases numbered 9, after V lost 3 bases and J lost 4 bases. The CDR3 consists of 16 residues. Germline CDR1 LNHDA, CDR2 SQIVND (reference sequence). Specimen: PBMCs. This sequence originates from a young woman in good health and CMV-seronegative. The J gene is TRBJ2-5, the V gene TRBV19, with 9 bases fitting TRBD2. CDR3 in amino acids: CASSIRLAGFSETQYF. CDR3 nucleotide sequence: TGTGCCAGTAGTATTCGGCTAGCGGGATTTTCAGAGACCCAGTACTTC.